This record concerns one T cell receptor (beta chain) sequence. Compared with germline, one end of the junction differs, possibly owing to a read error. The data were taken from a study of PD-L1 blockade in urothelial cancer. This CDR3 is 15 amino acids long. The V gene's germline CDR1 is SSHAT and CDR2 FNYEAQ (reference sequence). TCRdb's copy holds only in-frame clones and misses some; the assay was immunoSEQ multiplex PCR. The data show about 56,000 clones, about 82% seen once. The chain links TRBV7-7 to TRBJ2-1; TRBD2 agrees at 11 bases. The sequence was collected from a man over 45 with urothelial cancer. The sequencing here drew on PBMCs, taken around atezolizumab (anti-PD-L1) treatment. The CDR3 DNA reads TGTGCTAGCAGCTTAGCGGGAGGGCCCTACAATGAGCAGTTCTTC. This translates into CASSLAGGPYNEQFF.